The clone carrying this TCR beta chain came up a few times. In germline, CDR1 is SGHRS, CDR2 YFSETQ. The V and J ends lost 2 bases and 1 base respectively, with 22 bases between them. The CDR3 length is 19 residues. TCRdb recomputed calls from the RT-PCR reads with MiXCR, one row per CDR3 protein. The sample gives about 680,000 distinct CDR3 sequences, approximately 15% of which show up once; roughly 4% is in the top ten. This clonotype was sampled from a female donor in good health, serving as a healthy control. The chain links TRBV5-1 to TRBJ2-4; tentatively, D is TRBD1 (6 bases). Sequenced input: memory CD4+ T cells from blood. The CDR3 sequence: CASSFVPTQGFEAKNIQYF. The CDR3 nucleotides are TGCGCCAGCAGCTTCGTCCCTACACAGGGATTTGAGGCCAAAAACATTCAGTACTTC. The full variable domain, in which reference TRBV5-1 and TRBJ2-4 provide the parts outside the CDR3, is KAGVTQTPRYLIKTRGQQVTLSCSPISGHRSVSWYQQTPGQGLQFLFEYFSETQRNKGNFPGRFSGRQFSNSRSEMNVSTLELGDSALYLCASSFVPTQGFEAKNIQYFGAGTRLSVL.